The TCR beta chain under discussion was sequenced for a study of technical replicates of blood from a few donors. Per germline, CDR1 SGHNT and CDR2 YENEEA. After removal of 4 bases from V and 9 bases from J, the junction contained 13 bases not matched to a gene. The CDR3 loop spans 16 amino acids. Measured with immunoSEQ multiplex PCR; TCRdb has only the in-frame clones, and not every one. The table lists tens of thousands of clones, roughly 94% of them singletons. The sequence came from a human donor in good health. Sequenced: T cells isolated from PBMCs. The chain employs TRBV11-3 and TRBJ2-1, with 9 bases matching TRBD1. This CDR3 reads CASSSYWRQGEFEQFF. DNA for the CDR3: TGTGCCAGCAGCTCCTATTGGAGACAGGGGGAATTTGAGCAGTTCTTC. Complete variable domain (other parts from reference TRBV11-3 and TRBJ2-1): EAGVVQSPRYKIIEKKQPVAFWCNPISGHNTLYWYLQNLGQGPELLIRYENEEAVDDSQLPKDRFSAERLKGVDSTLKIQPAELGDSAVYLCASSSYWRQGEFEQFFGPGTRLTVL.